The TCR beta chain under discussion was sequenced for a study of blood T cell repertoires in COVID-19. Study as a whole: Samples of COVID-19 (acute and convalescent) were obtained from the United States, Italy and Spain. In each case, the material was cDNA or gDNA derived from T cells, B-cell-depleted T cells, or PBMCs.

Authors' methods: The authors estimated nucleated cell counts from reference gene primer amplification. The table came from immunoSEQ multiplex PCR; TCRdb's copy has only in-frame clones and leaves some out. V and J calls and clone size are those listed in that table; D and trimming were worked out from the DNA. The profile shows 200,000 to 250,000 clones, about nine tenths of them singletons. V lost 2 bases, J lost 9 bases, and 2 bases lay in between. The CDR3 covers 11 residues. Germline V CDR1 and CDR2: MNHNS, SASEGT. Sequencing was performed on peripheral blood. This TCR derives from a man over 45 with acute or convalescent COVID-19. This chain uses TRBV6-1 with TRBJ1-6; no clear D gene. CDR3 amino acids: CASSELSPLHF. In nucleotides, the CDR3 is TGTGCCAGCAGTGAACTTTCACCCCTCCACTTT.